This T cell receptor beta chain is from a study of blood T cell repertoires in COVID-19. The overall study: Collection of acute and convalescent COVID-19 samples took place in the United States, Italy and Spain.

Recruited during active infection, patients (from Seattle) were subsequently followed longitudinally. The CDR3 extends over 12 amino acids. The V end was cut by 7 bases, the J end by 6 bases, with 12 bases between. Per the germline V gene, CDR1 is LNHDA and CDR2 is SQIVND (reference sequence). This clone was picked up a small number of times. As handled by the study authors: Counts of nucleated cells, estimated from reference gene primer amplification, were obtained. Clones were read by immunoSEQ multiplex PCR, and TCRdb kept only the in-frame ones, dropping some. V and J calls and clone size come straight from that table; D and trimming were deduced from the DNA. The table has 160,000 or so clones, more than 75% seen once.

This clonotype was obtained from a woman in her 70s with COVID-19, enrolled during active disease. This chain connects TRBV19 to TRBJ1-1; D might be TRBD1 (5 bases). Material for sequencing was peripheral blood. CDR3 nucleotide sequence: TGTGCCAGTAAGACAGCAGTATCTGAAGCTTTCTTT. This gives the protein CASKTAVSEAFF.